This T cell receptor beta chain was captured in a study of T cells after yellow fever vaccination (dated by TCRdb to the late 2010s). About the study as a whole: The SMART-Seq v4 Ultra Low Input RNA kit was used to prepare libraries from fractions with low cell numbers. Two healthy male donors, one aged 18 to 30 and one aged 30 to 39 years, were included in the cohort. Blood was collected at multiple timepoints before and after primary and secondary immunization, and bulk PBMC replicates and cell subsets were isolated. To follow T-cell clones before and after both primary and booster YFV17D yellow fever vaccination, bulk TCR alpha and beta repertoires underwent longitudinal sequencing. Study-wide findings and limitations: FACS-sorted repertoires could contain abundant contaminating clonotypes from the bulk population, so computational filtering was required. Because only two donors were included in the study, the extent to which the findings can be generalized is limited. Most clones expanded after primary vaccination (approximately 96% of CD4 and 88% of CD8) were re-detected after the booster, suggesting that broad memory maintenance occurred. A small share of clonotypes occurred in both CD4 and CD8 compartments, likely arising from convergent recombination. Compared with the primary T-cell response, the secondary T-cell response was weaker but faster, peaking on day 5 rather than day 15.

TCR cDNA was made using 5'RACE template switching, a step that added a universal primer site and unique molecular identifiers. Priming for cDNA synthesis came from both the TCR alpha and TCR beta constant segments. Library amplification used two PCR steps, and the second PCR step added sample barcodes and sequencing adapters. Sequencing of the libraries was done on either Illumina HiSeq 2500 (2x100 bp) or NovaSeq (2x150 bp). On the study's bioinformatics: Reads were demultiplexed and collapsed into UMI consensus sequences with MIGEC, and V(D)J alignment was performed with MiXCR. Using edgeR on replicate PBMC samples, clonotypes were called vaccine-responding if FDR was below 0.01 and the log2 fold change was above 5 up to day 15. Bulk clonotypes were assigned CD4 or CD8 identity according to which sequenced CD4 or CD8 repertoire held them at higher abundance. Starting from the raw public reads, TCRdb applied fastp trimming at Q25, assembled clones with MiXCR and retained in-frame beta chains. Each entry is one CDR3 protein sequence, shown with its most common DNA and genes. These V and J calls originate from TCRdb's pipeline instead of the authors' own analysis. For this sample the table gives 300,000 to 450,000 distinct CDR3 sequences, of which roughly 7.5% were detected only once. Clones ranked in the top ten supply 17% of the sample.

A few counts support this clonotype. Its cognate antigen has yet to be identified. Base qualities are not recorded, but no much larger clone differs from it by a single base. At the junction V is shortened by 0 bases and J by 3 bases; bases outside the gene matches: 8. The CDR3 runs 17 residues from the cysteine to the phenylalanine. The kept DNA is CDR3 alone, 51 bases in frame from the first base. The CDR1 and CDR2 encoded by the germline V gene are MNHEY and SVGAGI. Per the publication, the treatment or condition label means: live attenuated yellow fever vaccine strain. At each blood-draw timepoint, two biological replicates of bulk PBMCs were collected. PBMCs were isolated from peripheral blood using a standard Ficoll-Paque protocol. TriZol was used to extract RNA from bulk PBMCs, from CD4 and CD8 fractions, and from dextramer-positive and dextramer-negative fractions.

The sequence joins TRBV6-5 to TRBJ2-7; TRBD2 matches 10 bases in the middle. The specimen was PBMCs, collected approximately 47 days after the first yellow fever vaccination. This clonotype originated in a man in his late teens or twenties who received the YFV17D yellow fever vaccine. The CDR3 protein is CASSYSGVSSGGYEQYF. The nucleotide sequence is TGTGCCAGCAGTTACTCAGGCGTATCTAGCGGGGGCTACGAGCAGTACTTC.